Reported below is one TCR beta chain. The record originates from a study of blood T cells in healthy people across ages. V gave up 2 bases and J gave up 3 bases; unmatched junction bases: 2. CDR1 is MNHNY and CDR2 is SVGAGI in the germline V gene (reference sequence). CDR3 size: 15 residues. Then a second PCR, running about 7 to 11 cycles, was carried out with a sample-barcoded 5' primer and a J-beta primer mix. TCRdb reprocessed the 5' RACE reads with MiXCR, giving one entry per CDR3 protein. The top ten hold over 25% of the sample, which has 270,000 or so distinct CDR3 sequences, roughly a quarter seen once.

The sample taken for sequencing was blood. V gene TRBV6-6 combines with J gene TRBJ1-1, with TRBD1 matching over 11 bases. This receptor was obtained from a woman in her 70s in good health. The CDR3 nucleotides read TGTGCCAGCAGTTACGGGACAGGGGGTTACACTGAAGCTTTCTTT. Protein product: CASSYGTGGYTEAFF.